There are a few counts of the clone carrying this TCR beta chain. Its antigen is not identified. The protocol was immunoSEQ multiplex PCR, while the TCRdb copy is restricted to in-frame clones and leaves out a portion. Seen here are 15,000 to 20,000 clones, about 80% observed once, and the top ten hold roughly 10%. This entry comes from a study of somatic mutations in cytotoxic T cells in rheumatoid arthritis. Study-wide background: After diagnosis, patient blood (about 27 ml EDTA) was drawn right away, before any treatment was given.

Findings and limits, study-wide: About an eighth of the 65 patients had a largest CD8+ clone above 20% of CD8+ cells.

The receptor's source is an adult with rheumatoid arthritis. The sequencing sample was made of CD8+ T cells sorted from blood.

DNA for the CDR3: TGTGCCAGCAGCTACGATACTGAAGCTTTCTTT. This translates into CASSYDTEAFF. The J gene is TRBJ1-1, the V gene TRBV5-6, with no clear D. The V gene's germline CDR1 is SGHDT and CDR2 YYEEEE. This CDR3 is built from 11 residues. V was shortened by 3 bases and J by 5 bases, with 5 bases between the two germline ends.